A single T cell receptor beta chain is shown here with its context. The record originates from a study of T cell changes during pregnancy in multiple sclerosis. TCRdb's table, derived via immunoSEQ multiplex PCR, lists solely in-frame clones and lacks some. The data show 25,000 to 35,000 clones, with around nine tenths seen just once and more than 7.5% held by the top ten. Per the germline V gene, CDR1 is LNHDA and CDR2 is SQIVND (reference sequence). CDR3 length: 15 residues. The ends were cut back, 5 bases at V and 0 bases at J, with 12 bases in the middle. The specimen comprised CD8+ T cells from peripheral blood mononuclear cells, sampled in the second trimester of pregnancy. This TCR came from a female donor with multiple sclerosis, enrolled in a pregnancy study. The J gene is TRBJ2-3, the V gene TRBV19; the D gene is possibly TRBD2 (6 bases). The CDR3 coding sequence is TGTGCCAGTAGTTCGGGGGTTACTAGCACAGATACGCAGTATTTT. As protein: CASSSGVTSTDTQYF. Full variable domain (missing parts from reference TRBV19 and TRBJ2-3): DGGITQSPKYLFRKEGQNVTLSCEQNLNHDAMYWYRQDPGQGLRLIYYSQIVNDFQKGDIAEGYSVSREKKESFPLTVTSAQKNPTAFYLCASSSGVTSTDTQYFGPGTRLTVL.